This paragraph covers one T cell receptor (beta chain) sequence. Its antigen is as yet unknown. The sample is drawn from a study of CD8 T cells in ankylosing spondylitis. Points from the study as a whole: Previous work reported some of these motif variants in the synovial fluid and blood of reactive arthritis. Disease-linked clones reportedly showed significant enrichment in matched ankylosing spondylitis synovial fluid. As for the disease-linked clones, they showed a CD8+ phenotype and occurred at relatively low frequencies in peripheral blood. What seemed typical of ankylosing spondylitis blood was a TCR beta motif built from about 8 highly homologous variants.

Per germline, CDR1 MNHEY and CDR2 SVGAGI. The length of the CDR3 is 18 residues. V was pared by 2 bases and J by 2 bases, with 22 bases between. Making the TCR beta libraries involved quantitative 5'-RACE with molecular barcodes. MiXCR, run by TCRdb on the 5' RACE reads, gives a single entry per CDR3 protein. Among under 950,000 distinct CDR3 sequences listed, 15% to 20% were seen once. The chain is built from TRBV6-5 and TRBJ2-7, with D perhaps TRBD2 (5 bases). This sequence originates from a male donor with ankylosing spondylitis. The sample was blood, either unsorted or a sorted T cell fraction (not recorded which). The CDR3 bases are TGTGCCAGCAGTTACGTATCGGGGAGCTTCGAGGCCCCCTACGAGCAGTACTTC. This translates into CASSYVSGSFEAPYEQYF.